Presented here are 22 T cell receptor beta chains from one specimen sequenced in a study of spatial heterogeneity in lung cancer. Sample time point: sample taken at primary tumor resection. Using its own MiXCR run on the 5' RACE reads, TCRdb lists one record per CDR3 protein. The sample has about 35,000 distinct CDR3 sequences, approximately 3% seen once. The sample was normal lung tissue next to the tumor, taken at surgery. These receptors were collected from a male donor with early-stage non-small cell lung cancer.

This clonotype was observed at least ten times. The chain carries TRBV4-3 and TRBJ2-7; D gene unclear. Trimming took off 0 bases at V and 4 bases at J, with 7 bases between the two ends. The CDR3 is 13 residues long. Germline CDR1 LGHNA, CDR2 YSLEER. The CDR3 DNA follows: TGCGCCAGCAGCCAAGATCTGAGGTACGAGCAGTACTTC. This encodes CASSQDLRYEQYF.

This clonotype was counted at least ten times. The chain combines TRBV5-1 with TRBJ2-7; 8 bases align to TRBD1. V was pared by 3 bases and J by 6 bases, with 8 bases of the junction left unmatched. This CDR3 contains 14 residues. CDR1 and CDR2 from the germline V gene are SGHRS and YFSETQ. CDR3 coding DNA: TGCGCCAGCAGCTCCGGACAGGGCCTAGGCGAGCAGTACTTC. Translating it yields CASSSGQGLGEQYF.

This clonotype has at least ten counts. The V call is TRBV18, the J call TRBJ2-5; D possibly corresponds to TRBD2 (5 bases). The germline V and J ends were trimmed by 0 bases and 8 bases, with 25 bases remaining between them. The CDR3 is made up of 18 amino acids. In germline, CDR1 is KGHSH, CDR2 LQKENI. The CDR3 coding sequence is TGTGCCAGCTCACCACCGTCAGGAGAGGGAAGCAGGTCAATCACCCAGTACTTC. Translation: CASSPPSGEGSRSITQYF.

This clonotype was seen ten or more times. The gene calls are TRBV15 and TRBJ1-4; perhaps TRBD1 as D (5 bases). V was cut by 5 bases and J by 6 bases, with 13 bases left in between. The CDR3 totals 14 residues. Germline CDR1 reads LNHNV; CDR2 reads YYDKDF (reference sequence). In DNA form, the CDR3 reads TGTGCCACCAGCTTAGGTGCGGGGGATGAAAAACTGTTTTTT. Translating it yields CATSLGAGDEKLFF.

The chain has TRBV29-1 and TRBJ1-1; D remains unclear. Germline values: CDR1 SQVTM, CDR2 ANQGSEA. V lost 5 bases and J lost 4, with 11 bases in between. This CDR3 has 12 amino acids. CDR3 coding DNA: TGCAGCGTTCAAGTGGTGGGCACTGAAGCTTTCTTT. Translating it yields CSVQVVGTEAFF. Using reference TRBV29-1 and TRBJ1-1 for the parts outside the CDR3, the full variable domain is SAVISQKPSRDICQRGTSLTIQCQVDSQVTMMFWYRQQPGQSLTLIATANQGSEATYESGFVIDKFPISRPNLTFSTLTVSNMSPEDSSIYLCSVQVVGTEAFFGQGTRLTVV.

With respect to this clonotype: A much larger clone sits a single nucleotide away, making a read error possible. This rearrangement joins TRBV7-2 to TRBJ1-6; D gene uncertain. Between the trimmed V and J ends, which lost 2 bases and 8 bases, there was a span of 16 bases. The CDR3 totals 16 residues. The V gene's germline CDR1 is SGHTA and CDR2 FQGNSA. Here the CDR3 reads CASSLTVGGSYSPLHF. The DNA for the CDR3 is TGTGCCAGCAGCTTAACGGTTGGCGGGTCATATTCACCCCTCCACTTT.

There are many counts of this clonotype. The J gene is TRBJ2-3, the V gene TRBV12-3 or TRBV12-4; D may correspond to TRBD1 or TRBD2 (5 bases each). Trimming took 7 bases from V and 7 from J, leaving 21 bases between them. This CDR3 comprises 15 residues. CDR3 sequence reads: CASTYYQRDENTQYF. The CDR3 DNA follows: TGTGCCAGCACCTACTACCAGAGGGACGAGAATACGCAGTATTTT.

The V call is TRBV7-9, the J call TRBJ2-5; 7 positions agree with TRBD1. CDR3 length equals 15 residues. Germline trimming cut 5 bases from V and 1 base from J; bases unmatched to any gene: 7. The germline CDR1 and CDR2 sequences are SEHNR and FQNEAQ (reference sequence). The DNA of the CDR3 is TGTGCCAGCAGCACCTCACAGGGGATCCAAGAGACCCAGTACTTC. Translated, it gives CASSTSQGIQETQYF. Full variable domain (rest looked up from reference TRBV7-9 and TRBJ2-5): DTGVSQNPRHKITKRGQNVTFRCDPISEHNRLYWYRQTLGQGPEFLTYFQNEAQLEKSRLLSDRFSAERPKGSFSTLEIQRTEQGDSAMYLCASSTSQGIQETQYFGPGTRLLVL.

This clonotype was detected ten times or more. This rearrangement joins TRBV12-3 or TRBV12-4 to TRBJ2-3, with D maybe TRBD2 (5 bases). Trimming took 3 bases from V and 1 from J, leaving 8 bases between them. The CDR3 loop spans 14 amino acids. The CDR3 DNA is TGTGCCAGCAGTTTGGAGAGGGGCACAGATACGCAGTATTTT. Translating gives CASSLERGTDTQYF.

This clonotype was counted between two and nine times. V usage is TRBV6-5 and J usage is TRBJ2-5, with a possible D match to TRBD1 (6 bases). V lost 4 bases to trimming and J lost 2 bases, with 14 bases between them. The germline gives CDR1 MNHEY, CDR2 SVGAGI. The CDR3 is 15 amino acids. CDR3 sequence reads: CASSSLRGGQETQYF. The CDR3 DNA is TGTGCCAGCAGTTCGCTACGAGGGGGACAAGAGACCCAGTACTTC.

This clonotype has ten or more counts. The chain joins TRBV24-1 to TRBJ2-1, with D uncertain. Germline V gene sequence: CDR1 KGHDR, CDR2 SFDVKD. Trimming stripped 9 bases from V and 4 bases from J, with 15 bases between. CDR3 length: 14 amino acids. The chain's CDR3 is CATGPTTEYNEQFF. The CDR3 region has the DNA TGTGCCACCGGGCCGACGACGGAATACAATGAGCAGTTCTTC.

There are many counts of this clonotype. CDR3 loop: CASTGTGASPLHF. CDR3 nucleotides: TGTGCCAGCACCGGGACAGGGGCTTCACCCCTCCACTTT. The rearrangement links TRBV25-1 to TRBJ1-6; 10 bases are shared with TRBD1. With 7 bases clipped from V and 9 bases from J, the junction kept 3 bases outside the gene matches. CDR3 length: 13 residues. Germline CDR1 MGHDK, CDR2 SYGVNS.

In this sample, this clonotype turned up many times. The rearrangement links TRBV5-5 to TRBJ2-4, with TRBD1 as a possible D gene (7 bases). The CDR3 contains 16 residues. Germline V CDR1 and CDR2: SGHKS, YYEKEE (reference sequence). Trimming took 4 bases from V and 0 from J, leaving 14 bases between them. The DNA for the CDR3 is TGTGCCAGCAGCGCGGGACAGCCCGTAGCCAAAAACATTCAGTACTTC. This translates into CASSAGQPVAKNIQYF.

Many counts were recorded for this clonotype. The J gene is TRBJ2-5, the V gene TRBV28, with D tentatively TRBD2 (6 bases). Germline V gene sequence: CDR1 MDHEN, CDR2 SYDVKM. This CDR3 is 12 amino acids long. This CDR3 is CVSAGQGETQYF. The CDR3 nucleotides read TGTGTCTCGGCGGGGCAGGGAGAGACCCAGTACTTC.

The table lists this clonotype with many counts. CDR3 coding DNA: TGCGCCAGCAGCTTGGGGGACACCAATTCACCCCTCCACTTT. As protein: CASSLGDTNSPLHF. The V call is TRBV5-1, the J call TRBJ1-6; D might be TRBD1 (6 bases). With 0 bases removed from V and 7 bases from J, the gap between germline ends came to 8 bases. The CDR3 totals 14 residues. Germline V lookup: CDR1 SGHRS, CDR2 YFSETQ.

In this sample, this clonotype turned up many times. V and J are TRBV5-1 and TRBJ2-5; D is ambiguous. The CDR3 totals 12 residues. Trimming removed 5 bases from V and 2 bases from J, with 7 bases in between. Germline-derived CDR1 and CDR2 are SGHRS and YFSETQ. The CDR3 DNA reads TGCGCCAGCAGAGAATCTCAAGAGACCCAGTACTTC. Residues: CASRESQETQYF.

This clonotype occurred many times. The V call is TRBV28, the J call TRBJ1-4; 8 positions agree with TRBD1. V dropped 4 bases and J dropped 4; count of bases not matched to a gene: 5. CDR1 and CDR2 from the germline V gene are MDHEN and SYDVKM. The CDR3 runs 15 residues. CDR3 amino acids: CASSSQGAGNEKLFF. The CDR3 DNA reads TGTGCCAGCAGTTCGCAGGGGGCGGGTAATGAAAAACTGTTTTTT.

This clonotype was found many times. The chain joins TRBV12-3 or TRBV12-4 to TRBJ2-1; 13 bases fit TRBD2. V trimming: 5 bases; J trimming: 9 bases; junction bases outside the gene matches: 7. The CDR3 is made up of 15 amino acids. The CDR3 sequence is CASSVGTSGIGEQFF. The CDR3 DNA reads as TGTGCCAGCAGTGTCGGGACTAGCGGGATCGGTGAGCAGTTCTTC.

This clonotype was picked up many times. This rearrangement joins TRBV12-3 or TRBV12-4 to TRBJ2-7; D unclear. The CDR3 consists of 15 residues. V was shortened by 2 bases and J by 4 bases, with 15 bases between the two germline ends. CDR3 DNA: TGTGCCAGCAGTTTACGGGTCTTGAGGTTATACGAGCAGTACTTC. The encoded protein is CASSLRVLRLYEQYF.

In this sample, this clonotype turned up many times. The chain carries TRBV2 and TRBJ2-7; D may be TRBD1 or TRBD2 (6 bases each). The CDR3 covers 14 residues. Trimming took 4 bases from V and 2 from J, leaving 12 bases between them. Looked up from germline, CDR1 is SNHLY and CDR2 is FYNNEI. CDR3 loop: CASSVGGRTYEQYF. DNA for the CDR3: TGTGCCAGCAGTGTTGGGGGGCGAACCTACGAGCAGTACTTC.

This clonotype occurred many times. The chain joins TRBV7-9 to TRBJ2-5; D unresolved. The CDR3 consists of 12 residues. V lost 4 bases and J lost 4, with 7 bases in between. Germline values: CDR1 SEHNR, CDR2 FQNEAQ (reference sequence). The CDR3 bases are TGTGCCAGCAGCTCTGCCTTAGAGACCCAGTACTTC. Protein product: CASSSALETQYF. Based on the CDR3 plus reference TRBV7-9 and TRBJ2-5, the full variable domain is DTGVSQNPRHKITKRGQNVTFRCDPISEHNRLYWYRQTLGQGPEFLTYFQNEAQLEKSRLLSDRFSAERPKGSFSTLEIQRTEQGDSAMYLCASSSALETQYFGPGTRLLVL.

This clonotype appeared many times. This chain connects TRBV2 to TRBJ1-1, with TRBD1 as a possible D gene (6 bases). The CDR3 is made up of 14 amino acids. Deletions cut 2 bases from V and 5 bases from J, with 12 bases between. Germline CDR1 SNHLY, CDR2 FYNNEI. CDR3 in DNA: TGTGCCAGCAGTGAACAGGGGAAAGGAACTGAAGCTTTCTTT. Translation: CASSEQGKGTEAFF. Based on the CDR3 plus reference TRBV2 and TRBJ1-1, the full variable domain is EPEVTQTPSHQVTQMGQEVILRCVPISNHLYFYWYRQILGQKVEFLVSFYNNEISEKSEIFDDQFSVERPDGSNFTLKIRSTKLEDSAMYFCASSEQGKGTEAFFGQGTRLTVV.